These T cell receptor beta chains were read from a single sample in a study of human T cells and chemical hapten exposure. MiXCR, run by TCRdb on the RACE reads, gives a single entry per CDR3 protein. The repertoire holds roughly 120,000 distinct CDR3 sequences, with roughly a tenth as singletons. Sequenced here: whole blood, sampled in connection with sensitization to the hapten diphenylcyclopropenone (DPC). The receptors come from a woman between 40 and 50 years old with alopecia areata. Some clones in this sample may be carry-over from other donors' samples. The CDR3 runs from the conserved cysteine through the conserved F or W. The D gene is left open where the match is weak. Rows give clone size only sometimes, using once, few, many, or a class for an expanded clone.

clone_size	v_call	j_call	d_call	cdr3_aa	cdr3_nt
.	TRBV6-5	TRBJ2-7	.	CASSDGGYEQYF	TGTGCCAGCAGTGACGGGGGTTACGAGCAGTACTTC
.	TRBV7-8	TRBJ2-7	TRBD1	CASSPGTGVHEQYF	TGTGCCAGCAGCCCCGGGACAGGGGTCCACGAGCAGTACTTC
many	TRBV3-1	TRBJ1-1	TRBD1	CASSQRQGFAEAFF	TGTGCCAGCAGCCAGCGACAGGGATTCGCTGAAGCTTTCTTT
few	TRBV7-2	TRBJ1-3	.	CASSLFFGAPTGNTIYF	TGTGCCAGCAGCTTATTTTTTGGGGCACCGACTGGAAACACCATATATTTT
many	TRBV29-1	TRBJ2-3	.	CSVDDLATDTQYF	TGCAGCGTTGATGACCTAGCGACAGATACGCAGTATTTT
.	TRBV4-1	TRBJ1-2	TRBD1	CASTTRDRVDYGYTF	TGCGCCAGCACCACCCGCGACAGGGTGGACTATGGCTACACCTTC
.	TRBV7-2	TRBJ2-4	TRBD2	CASSDRLAGAAAAKNIQYF	TGTGCCAGCAGCGATCGACTAGCGGGGGCCGCCGCAGCCAAAAACATTCAGTACTTC
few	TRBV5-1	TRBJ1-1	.	CASSLDGIMNTEAFF	TGCGCCAGCAGCTTGGACGGCATCATGAACACTGAAGCTTTCTTT
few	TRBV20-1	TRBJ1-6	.	CSARGGRENSPLHF	TGCAGTGCTAGGGGTGGACGGGAAAATTCACCCCTCCACTTT
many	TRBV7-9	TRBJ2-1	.	CASSSPTGAPGYNEQFF	TGTGCCAGCAGCTCGCCGACAGGAGCCCCTGGCTACAATGAGCAGTTCTTC
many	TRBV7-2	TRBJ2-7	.	CASSLAAQVAYEQYF	TGTGCCAGCAGCTTAGCAGCACAGGTCGCCTACGAGCAGTACTTC
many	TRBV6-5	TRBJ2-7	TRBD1	CASSAPGQGLYEQYF	TGTGCCAGCAGTGCCCCGGGACAGGGTTTGTACGAGCAGTACTTC
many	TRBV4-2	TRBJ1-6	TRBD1	CASSQDRTGDAYNSPLHF	TGTGCCAGCAGCCAAGACCGGACAGGGGACGCCTATAATTCACCCCTCCACTTT
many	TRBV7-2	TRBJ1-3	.	CASSFSSSGNTIYF	TGTGCCAGCAGCTTCTCTTCCTCTGGAAACACCATATATTTT
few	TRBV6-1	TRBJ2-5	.	CASSSGHRETQYF	TGTGCCAGCAGTTCAGGACACCGAGAGACCCAGTACTTC
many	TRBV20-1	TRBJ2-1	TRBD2	CSATTSPWTSGGGDEQFF	TGCAGTGCTACTACCTCGCCCTGGACTAGCGGGGGGGGCGATGAGCAGTTCTTC
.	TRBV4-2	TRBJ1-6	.	CASSPRGESSYNSPLHF	TGTGCCAGCAGCCCCCGCGGAGAGAGCTCCTATAATTCACCCCTCCACTTT
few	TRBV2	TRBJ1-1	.	CASSEVGMGLRTEAFF	TGTGCCAGCAGTGAAGTGGGGATGGGATTACGGACTGAAGCTTTCTTT
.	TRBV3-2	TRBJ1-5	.	CASSQDPPYTGNQPQHF	TGTGCCAGCAGCCAAGACCCCCCCTATACGGGGAATCAGCCCCAGCATTTT
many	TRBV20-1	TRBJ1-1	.	CSARRRNTEAFF	TGCAGTGCTAGACGAAGGAACACTGAAGCTTTCTTT
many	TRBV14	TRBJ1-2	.	CASSPSTDYGYTF	TGTGCCAGCAGCCCGTCGACAGACTATGGCTACACCTTC
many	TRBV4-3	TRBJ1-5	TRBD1	CASSQFRGRNQPQHF	TGCGCCAGCAGCCAATTCAGGGGGAGGAATCAGCCCCAGCATTTT
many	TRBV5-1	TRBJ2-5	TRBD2	CASSTGLTSGQETQYF	TGCGCCAGCAGCACGGGCTTGACTAGCGGACAAGAGACCCAGTACTTC
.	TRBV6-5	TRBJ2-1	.	CASSRLGSSYYNEQFF	TGTGCCAGCAGTCGCCTGGGGTCATCCTACTACAATGAGCAGTTCTTC
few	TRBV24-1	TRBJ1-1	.	CATSDWKQTEAFF	TGTGCCACCAGTGATTGGAAACAGACTGAAGCTTTCTTT